The next 2 T cell receptor beta chains were all read from a single sample in a study of T cell repertoires in cytomegalovirus infection. These receptors' targets are unknown. TCRdb re-called the reads through MiXCR, storing one row per CDR3 protein. Of fewer than 900,000 distinct CDR3 sequences in the sample, 25% to 30% were seen once. The material sequenced was cultured CD8+ T cells from PBMCs, taken from culture after CMV antigen stimulation. The receptors were sampled from a human donor in good health (CMV status not recorded). Some clones in this sample may be carry-over from other donors' samples.

The chain is built from TRBV19 and TRBJ2-7, with TRBD1 matching 7 bases. Germline CDR1 reads LNHDA; CDR2 reads SQIVND (reference sequence). The CDR3 has 14 amino acids. The V segment lost 1 base and the J segment 3 bases; nucleotides outside the gene matches: 3. Here the CDR3 DNA reads TGTGCCAGTAGTATAGCGGGACAGAGCTACGAGCAGTACTTC. This gives the protein CASSIAGQSYEQYF.

CDR3 in amino acids: CASRGQSDEQYV. The CDR3 bases are TGTGCCAGCAGGGGTCAGTCGGACGAGCAGTACGTC. The chain uses TRBV6-8 and TRBJ2-7; the D is unclear. The V gene's germline CDR1 is MNHGY and CDR2 SAAAGT. The CDR3 has 12 residues. V lost 6 bases and J lost 5, with 11 bases in between.